This T cell receptor (beta chain) was sequenced during a study of cytomegalovirus exposure and HLA in healthy donors (dated by TCRdb to the late 2010s). Regarding the study in general: According to an earlier analysis of several hundred of the donors, about 170 million T cells yielded 117 million unique TCR beta sequences and 276 Gb of sequence data. Among the approximately 430 genotyped donors, around 81% belonged to the genetic ancestry cluster associated with self-reported Caucasian donors. The study aimed to test whether cataloging public T cell receptors could reveal signatures of past pathogen exposure. A later analysis re-analyzed previously published TCR beta repertoires from roughly 690 donors and added high-resolution HLA genotyping to study TCR occurrence patterns. All discovery cohort repertoires had been generated using a single sequencing platform. To predict cytomegalovirus infection status, the study combined high-throughput TCR immunosequencing, statistical association of individual TCRs with disease status, and machine learning. In the later analysis, no new phenotypic data were used to find candidate immune exposures; instead, reliance was placed on TCR beta sequences and their occurrence across donors. Typing coverage varied by locus: roughly 620-640 donors for A, B, C, DRB1 and DQB1; roughly 500 for DQA1; about 600 for DPA1; 450 to 480 for DPB1. The T cell repertoires of 666 subjects were profiled by immunosequencing and related to cytomegalovirus serostatus. Besides the first cohort of roughly 700 subjects, a separate validation cohort made up of 120 different subjects was used. In an earlier analysis of more than 550 of the donors, high-throughput TCR beta sequencing was used to judge whether each TCR beta V gene segment behaved as functional or pseudogenic. On average, about 200,000 unique TCR beta nucleotide sequences were sequenced per donor among about 400 genotyped donors of the cohort, with roughly 18% of those sequences being non-productive. Donor age, sex, ethnicity and CMV serostatus were compiled together with the repertoire data. In a later genetic analysis, genome-wide SNP genotypes for 398 of the 666 donors were used, and that subset was treated as a discovery cohort. An early release covering roughly 640 HLA-typed donors comprised 250 to 350 gigabases of sequencing data and some 79 million unique TCR sequences. About five DR-DQ haplotypes were treated as single units for association and clustering because of strong linkage in the cohort. Both class I and class II loci were covered by HLA typing, at four-digit resolution.

Including the terminal cysteine and phenylalanine, the CDR3 comprises 16 residues. Of the read, only the CDR3 DNA is kept; its 48 bases are in frame from base 1. A distance of 13 bases separates the germline ends of V and J, which lose 1 base and 3 bases respectively. CDR1 and CDR2 are read off the germline V gene as SGHAT and FQNNGV. Overall results and qualifications from the work: Immune exposure information for the cohort was limited to CMV serostatus. Most TCR sequences were seen in very few donors, while some public TCRs were found in many individuals. A further reported finding was that TCR beta sequences accurately predicted the HLA-A and HLA-B alleles for most subjects in the first cohort. Linkage disequilibrium might explain the correlated functional status among segregating V segments, but an unknown experimental factor could not be ruled out. In a later analysis, the rate of TCR association differed among HLA loci, with DRB1 alleles having the most associated TCRs and HLA-C alleles having the fewest. A cluster of highly shared sequence variants was judged likely to represent a technical artifact of the sequencing pipeline. According to a later analysis, most CMV-associated TCR beta chains appeared to be HLA-restricted, and the HLA associations seemed to be driven largely by CMV exposure. Because counts were too low, about 18 rarely observed V segments, including chromosome 9 orphons, were excluded from the earlier analysis of about 500 of the donors. In a later genetic analysis, fewer N-insertions in productive TCRs were reported among donors in an Asian-associated ancestry cluster than the roughly 700-donor mean. V-gene and J-gene trimming of TCR beta chains was associated with a missense DCLRE1C variant in a later genetic analysis, and the association was replicated in an independent cohort. Several of the top co-occurrence clusters appeared to be linked to parvovirus B19, influenza, CMV and Epstein-Barr virus, according to a later analysis. Cytomegalovirus status was reported to be diagnosed by the classifier with high specificity and sensitivity in both the original and validation cohorts. The study listed 150 to 200 TCR beta chains as associated with cytomegalovirus. HLA typing was unavailable for some donors at each locus, so association tests used only the typed subset. Roughly uniform sequencing depth across donors was assumed in presence/absence analyses, although this assumption may not hold. A later analysis associated 16,951 TCR beta sequences with specific HLA alleles at a false discovery rate of 0.05. Some IMGT-functional V segments, including TRBV6-2 and TRBV6-3, could not be distinguished by the 87-base-pair reads and were therefore excluded. This cohort had only TCR beta chains sequenced, and the lack of alpha or paired-chain data limited which features could be detected. When HLA alleles, especially DR and DQ, strongly co-occurred, TCR associations were difficult to assign to individual alleles. In an earlier analysis of around 500 of the donors, most TCR beta V segments appeared in productive rearrangements about 87% or about 30% of the time, broadly matching IMGT annotations. The authors suggested that the approach could potentially be generalized to other disease states and immunological phenotypes. Compared with equally common non-associated chains, HLA-associated TCR beta chains in a later analysis were more clonally expanded and had lower generation probabilities. Three of the identified cytomegalovirus-associated TCR beta chains were confirmed in vitro to be specific for cytomegalovirus antigens.

The cohort consisted of 650 to 850 healthy bone marrow donors. All cohort members were sampled while nominally healthy, although unrecorded immune exposures were likely present. The donor tested CMV seropositive, placing the donor among the 250 to 350 seropositive members of the cohort. Each donor provided a peripheral blood sample, and peripheral blood mononuclear cells were used for TCR beta sequencing. The Qiagen DNeasy Blood Extraction Kit was used to extract genomic DNA from the blood cell samples. Receptor libraries were prepared by the immunoSEQ multiplex PCR assay. For the multiplex PCR, a mixture combining 60 forward primers for TCR Vbeta segments and 13 reverse primers for TCR Jbeta segments was used. Amplification of the CDR3 region of rearranged TCR beta genes was performed with a multiplex PCR assay on genomic DNA. On the Illumina HiSeq System, the amplified TCR beta libraries were sequenced as 87-base-pair reads. Regarding the original processing steps: A later analysis tallied 75 million to 95 million unique TCR beta chains across the 666 repertoires, and approximately 9.9 million of those chains were shared by two or more donors. Raw reads were error-corrected and collapsed into unique sequences by a nearest-neighbor algorithm in which closely related sequences were merged to remove PCR and sequencing errors. To assign V, D and J gene segments, CDR3 sequences were aligned to IMGT reference sequences. Each retained sequence needed at least a six-nucleotide match to both a V gene segment and a J gene segment. Rearrangements were called productive when the CDR3 lacked stop codons and stayed in frame with V and J; all others were non-productive. CDR3 was defined by IMGT convention, running from the second conserved V-encoded cysteine to the conserved J-encoded phenylalanine. In an earlier analysis of 550 to 650 of the donors, sequences lacking an unambiguous match to a single V gene segment were excluded. An earlier analysis of just under 600 of the donors called V segments functional above 56.7% productive rearrangements and segregating when the between-donor standard deviation exceeded 5%. A statistical classification framework was built for diagnosing cytomegalovirus status from the catalog of TCR beta chain sequences. A later analysis assigned V and J genes by comparing TCR nucleotide sequences with IMGT/GENE-DB human TR gene sequences. A later analysis assigned CDR3 sequences and most-parsimonious VDJ recombination scenarios with the TCRdist pipeline. A later analysis defined each TCR beta chain by its CDR3 amino acid sequence plus V-gene family, and excluded reads lacking a unique V-gene family. As a way to deal with suspected cross-contamination and a sequencing artifact, a later analysis dropped approximately 570 nucleotide sequences that were highly shared and had low generation probability. A later analysis calculated a clonal expansion index for each public chain from normalized within-repertoire ranks of inferred template counts. In a later analysis, generation probabilities were computed with a VDJ recombination model fitted to out-of-frame rearrangements, and the resulting probabilities were checked against IGoR. Hypergeometric tests were used in a later analysis to score TCR-TCR, TCR-HLA and TCR-CMV co-occurrence, with a repertoire-size bias correction applied to the TCR pairs. A later analysis estimated false discovery rates by permuting HLA or CMV assignments 20 times. In a later analysis, co-occurring TCRs were grouped using DBSCAN, and TCRdist sequence similarity was added for clustering within HLA-allele-positive subsets. For co-occurrence clustering, repertoires with fewer than 30,000 or more than 120,000 public chains were excluded, along with five or six repertoires with anomalous nucleotide sharing. TCRdb limited this immuneACCESS table to in-frame rearrangements with V and J called. A share of clones is missing; checked studies link under half to unresolved V genes, and the rest is unexplained. V, J and clone size reflect that table, while D and trimming were determined from the DNA. In all, the sample holds 100,000 to 150,000 clones, and around 76% of those were seen once. The ten largest make up less than 15% of the sample.

About this clone: The clone's antigen remains unknown. There are no base qualities to consult, and no much larger clone falls within one base.

The V and J segments used are TRBV11-2 and TRBJ1-3; the D segment cannot be called with confidence. This TCR derives from an older woman in good health and CMV-seropositive. Input material: PBMCs. The CDR3 region reads CASSLAVRSGGNTIYF. The DNA reads TGTGCCAGCAGCTTAGCAGTACGGAGCGGTGGAAACACCATATATTTT.